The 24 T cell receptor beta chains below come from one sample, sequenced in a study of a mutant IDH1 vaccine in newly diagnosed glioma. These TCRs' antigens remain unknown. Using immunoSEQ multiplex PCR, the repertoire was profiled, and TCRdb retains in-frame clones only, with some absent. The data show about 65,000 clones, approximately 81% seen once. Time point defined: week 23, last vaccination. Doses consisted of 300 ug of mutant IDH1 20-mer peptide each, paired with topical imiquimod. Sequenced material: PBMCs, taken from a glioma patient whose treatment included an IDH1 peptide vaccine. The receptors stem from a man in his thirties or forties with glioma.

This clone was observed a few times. The CDR3 DNA is TGTGCCAGCAGCCCTATGAGCCCTAACACTGAAGCTTTCTTT. Residues: CASSPMSPNTEAFF. The chain recombines TRBV4-2 with TRBJ1-1, with D unresolved. The CDR3 is made up of 14 amino acids. Trimming took 4 bases from V and 2 from J, leaving 11 bases between them. Germline CDR1 reads LGHNA; CDR2 reads YNFKEQ.

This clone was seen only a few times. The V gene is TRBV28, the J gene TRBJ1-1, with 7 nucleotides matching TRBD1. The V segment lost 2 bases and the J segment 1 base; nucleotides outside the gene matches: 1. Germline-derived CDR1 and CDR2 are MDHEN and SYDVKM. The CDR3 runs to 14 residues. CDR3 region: CASSLDRANTEAFF. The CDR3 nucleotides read TGTGCCAGCAGTTTAGACAGGGCGAACACTGAAGCTTTCTTT.

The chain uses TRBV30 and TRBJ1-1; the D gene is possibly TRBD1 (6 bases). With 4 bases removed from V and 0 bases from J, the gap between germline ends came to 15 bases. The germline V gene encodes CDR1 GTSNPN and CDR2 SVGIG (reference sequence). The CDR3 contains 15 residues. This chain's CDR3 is CAWKDSWTVNTEAFF. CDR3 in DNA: TGTGCCTGGAAGGACTCCTGGACAGTGAACACTGAAGCTTTCTTT.

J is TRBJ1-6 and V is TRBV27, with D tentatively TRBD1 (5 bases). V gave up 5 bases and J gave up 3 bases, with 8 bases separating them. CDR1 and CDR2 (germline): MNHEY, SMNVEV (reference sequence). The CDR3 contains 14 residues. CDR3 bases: TGTGCCAGCAGTCCAGGGTTCTATAATTCACCCCTCCACTTT. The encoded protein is CASSPGFYNSPLHF.

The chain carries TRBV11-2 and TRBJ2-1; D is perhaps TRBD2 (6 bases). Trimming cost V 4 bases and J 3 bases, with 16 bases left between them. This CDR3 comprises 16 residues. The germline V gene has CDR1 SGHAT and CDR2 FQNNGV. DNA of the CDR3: TGTGCCAGCAGCTCAACCAGAAAGGGAGGCTACAATGAGCAGTTCTTC. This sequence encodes CASSSTRKGGYNEQFF.

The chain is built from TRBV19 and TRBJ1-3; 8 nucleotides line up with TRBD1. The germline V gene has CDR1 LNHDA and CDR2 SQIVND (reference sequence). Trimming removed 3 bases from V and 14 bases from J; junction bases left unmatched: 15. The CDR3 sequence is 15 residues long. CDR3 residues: CASSMDTGTGRRLYF. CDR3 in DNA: TGTGCCAGTAGTATGGATACCGGGACAGGTCGAAGATTATATTTT.

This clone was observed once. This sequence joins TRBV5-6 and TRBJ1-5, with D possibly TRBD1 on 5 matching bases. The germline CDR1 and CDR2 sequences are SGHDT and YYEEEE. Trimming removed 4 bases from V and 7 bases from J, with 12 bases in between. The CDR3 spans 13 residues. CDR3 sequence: CASSRGRGQPQHF. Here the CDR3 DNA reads TGTGCCAGCAGCCGGGGGAGAGGACAGCCCCAGCATTTT.

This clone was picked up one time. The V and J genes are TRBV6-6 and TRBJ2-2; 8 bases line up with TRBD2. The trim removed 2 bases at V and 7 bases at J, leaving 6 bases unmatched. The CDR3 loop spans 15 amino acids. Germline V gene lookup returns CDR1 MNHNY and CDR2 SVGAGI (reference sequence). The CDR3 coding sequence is TGTGCCAGCAGTTACCAGGGACTAGGGAGCGGGGAGCTGTTTTTT. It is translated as CASSYQGLGSGELFF.

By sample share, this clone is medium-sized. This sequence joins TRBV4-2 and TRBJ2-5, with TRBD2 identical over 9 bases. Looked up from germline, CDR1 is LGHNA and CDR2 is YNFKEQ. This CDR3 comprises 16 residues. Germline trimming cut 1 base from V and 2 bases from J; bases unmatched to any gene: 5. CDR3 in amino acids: CASSQATSGPQETQYF. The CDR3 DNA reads TGTGCCAGCAGCCAAGCCACTAGCGGGCCTCAAGAGACCCAGTACTTC.

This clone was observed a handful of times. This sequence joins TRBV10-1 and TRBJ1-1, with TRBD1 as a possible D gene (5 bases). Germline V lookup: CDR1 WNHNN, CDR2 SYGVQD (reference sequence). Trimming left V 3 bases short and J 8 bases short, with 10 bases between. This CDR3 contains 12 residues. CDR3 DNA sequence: TGCGCCAGCAGTGAAACAGGCTACGAAGCTTTCTTT. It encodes CASSETGYEAFF.

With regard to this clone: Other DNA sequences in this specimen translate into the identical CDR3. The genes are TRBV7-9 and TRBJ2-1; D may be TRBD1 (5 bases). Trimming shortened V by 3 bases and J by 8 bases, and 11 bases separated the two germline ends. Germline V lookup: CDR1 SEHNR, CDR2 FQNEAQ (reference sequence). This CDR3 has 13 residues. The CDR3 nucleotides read TGTGCCAGCAGCTTTGTGGGGCTGGATGAGCAGTTCTTC. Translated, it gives CASSFVGLDEQFF.

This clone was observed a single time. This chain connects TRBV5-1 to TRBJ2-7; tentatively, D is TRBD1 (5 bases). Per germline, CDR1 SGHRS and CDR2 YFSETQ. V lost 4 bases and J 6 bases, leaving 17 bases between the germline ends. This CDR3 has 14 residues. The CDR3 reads CASSLSQGSIEQYF. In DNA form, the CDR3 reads TGCGCCAGCAGCCTAAGTCAGGGTTCCATCGAGCAGTACTTC.

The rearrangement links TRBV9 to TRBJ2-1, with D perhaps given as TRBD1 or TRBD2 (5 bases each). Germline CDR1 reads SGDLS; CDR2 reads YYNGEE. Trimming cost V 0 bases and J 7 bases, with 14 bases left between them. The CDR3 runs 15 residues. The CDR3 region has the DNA TGTGCCAGCAGCGTAGCGGGGCGCACTTTGAATGAGCAGTTCTTC. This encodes CASSVAGRTLNEQFF.

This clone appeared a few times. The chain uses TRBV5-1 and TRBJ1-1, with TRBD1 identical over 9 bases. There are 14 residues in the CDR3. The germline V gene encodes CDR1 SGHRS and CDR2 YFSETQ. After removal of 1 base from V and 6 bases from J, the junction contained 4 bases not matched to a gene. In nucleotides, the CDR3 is TGCGCCAGCAGCTTGACAGGGGGCATCGCTGAAGCTTTCTTT. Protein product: CASSLTGGIAEAFF.

The CDR3 nucleotides read TGTGCCAGCACCCAGATTGGTCAGCCCCAGCATTTT. As protein: CASTQIGQPQHF. V gene TRBV6-5 combines with J gene TRBJ1-5; D remains unclear. The germline V and J ends were trimmed by 7 bases and 6 bases, with 10 bases remaining between them. The V gene's germline CDR1 is MNHEY and CDR2 SVGAGI. The CDR3 is 12 amino acids.

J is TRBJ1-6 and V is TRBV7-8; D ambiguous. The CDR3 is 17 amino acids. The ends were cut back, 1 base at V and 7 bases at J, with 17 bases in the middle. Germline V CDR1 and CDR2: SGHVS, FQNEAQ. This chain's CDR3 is CASSLVALYSFNSPLHF. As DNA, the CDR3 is TGTGCCAGCAGCTTAGTAGCGCTGTACAGTTTCAATTCACCCCTCCACTTT.

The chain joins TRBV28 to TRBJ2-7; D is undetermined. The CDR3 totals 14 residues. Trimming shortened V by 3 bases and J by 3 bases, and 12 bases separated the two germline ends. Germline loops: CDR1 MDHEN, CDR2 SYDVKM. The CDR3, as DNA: TGTGCCAGCAGTTTGCGAGCCCCGGTCTACGAGCAGTACTTC. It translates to CASSLRAPVYEQYF.

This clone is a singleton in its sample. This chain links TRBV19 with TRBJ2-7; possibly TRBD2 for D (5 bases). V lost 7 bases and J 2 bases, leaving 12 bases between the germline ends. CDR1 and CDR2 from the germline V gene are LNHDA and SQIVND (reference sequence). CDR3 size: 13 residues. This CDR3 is CASTPPGTYEQYF. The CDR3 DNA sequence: TGTGCCAGTACCCCTCCGGGGACCTACGAGCAGTACTTC.

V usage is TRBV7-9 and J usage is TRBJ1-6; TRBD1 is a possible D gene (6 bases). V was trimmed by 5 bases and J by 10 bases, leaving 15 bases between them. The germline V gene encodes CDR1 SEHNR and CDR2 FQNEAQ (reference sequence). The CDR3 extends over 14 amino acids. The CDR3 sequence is CASSLSTGYSPLHF. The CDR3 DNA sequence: TGTGCCAGCAGCCTATCAACAGGGTACTCACCCCTCCACTTT.

The CDR3 sequence is CASSQAGTSKETQYF. In DNA, the CDR3 is TGCGCCAGCAGCCAAGCCGGGACTAGTAAAGAGACCCAGTACTTC. The chain links TRBV4-1 to TRBJ2-5, with 8 bases matching TRBD2. J gave up 3 bases and V 1 base, and 4 bases lay outside the gene matches. This CDR3 is 15 amino acids long. Looked up from germline, CDR1 is MGHRA and CDR2 is YSYEKL.

The CDR3 sequence: CASSLGPGMDTEAFF. Here the CDR3 DNA reads TGTGCCAGCAGCTTAGGTCCGGGGATGGACACTGAAGCTTTCTTT. The rearrangement links TRBV11-2 to TRBJ1-1; no definite D call. CDR1 SGHAT and CDR2 FQNNGV come from the germline V gene. The CDR3 loop spans 15 amino acids. Trimming shortened V by 1 base and J by 3 bases, and 12 bases separated the two germline ends.

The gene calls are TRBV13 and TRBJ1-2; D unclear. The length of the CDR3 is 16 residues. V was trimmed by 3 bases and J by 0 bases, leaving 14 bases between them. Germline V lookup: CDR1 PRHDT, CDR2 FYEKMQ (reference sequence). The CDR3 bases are TGTGCCAGCAGCTTGGGCAGAAACTTAGCTAACTATGGCTACACCTTC. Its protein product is CASSLGRNLANYGYTF. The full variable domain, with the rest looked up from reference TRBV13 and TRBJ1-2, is AAGVIQSPRHLIKEKRETATLKCYPIPRHDTVYWYQQGPGQDPQFLISFYEKMQSDKGSIPDRFSAQQFSDYHSELNMSSLELGDSALYFCASSLGRNLANYGYTFGSGTRLTVV.

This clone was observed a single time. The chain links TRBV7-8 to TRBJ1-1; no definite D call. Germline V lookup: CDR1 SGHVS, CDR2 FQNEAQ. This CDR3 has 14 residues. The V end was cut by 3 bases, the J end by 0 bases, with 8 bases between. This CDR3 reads CASSFDNLNTEAFF. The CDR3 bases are TGTGCCAGCAGCTTCGACAACCTGAACACTGAAGCTTTCTTT.

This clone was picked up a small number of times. This CDR3 reads CASSYTTGNNSPLHF. The CDR3 bases are TGTGCCAGCAGTTACACGACAGGGAATAATTCACCCCTCCACTTT. The V and J genes are TRBV6-5 and TRBJ1-6, with 7 bases fitting TRBD1. Germline V gene sequence: CDR1 MNHEY, CDR2 SVGAGI. The ends lost 2 bases at V and 5 bases at J; junction bases unmatched: 3. The length of the CDR3 is 15 residues.